These T cell receptor beta chains were read from a single sample in a study of tumor and adjacent non-tumor tissue in lung cancer. TCRdb used MiXCR to reprocess the multiplex PCR reads, holding one entry per CDR3 protein. The sample has approximately 120,000 distinct CDR3 sequences, roughly 74% seen once. The sequenced material came from lung tumor tissue. Receptors originate from a woman aged 55-70 years with non-small cell lung cancer. CDR3s include the opening cysteine and the closing phenylalanine or tryptophan. Fields, in order: V gene, J gene, clone size, D gene, CDR3 protein, CDR3 DNA. A D gene is named only where the DNA matches it firmly. Expanded clones get a size class; other rows say once, few or many, or leave the size out.

V: TRBV6-5; J: TRBJ2-3; size: -; D: -; CDR3: CASSYSQTSTDTQYF; DNA: TGTGCCAGCAGTTACTCCCAAACTAGCACAGATACGCAGTATTTT
V: TRBV11-2; J: TRBJ2-1; size: -; D: -; CDR3: CASSLEVGPYEQFF; DNA: TGTGCCAGCAGCTTAGAGGTAGGGCCGTATGAGCAGTTCTTC
V: TRBV5-1; J: TRBJ1-1; size: -; D: -; CDR3: CASGYLSTEAFF; DNA: TGCGCCAGCGGGTATTTGAGCACTGAAGCTTTCTTT
V: TRBV7-8; J: TRBJ2-1; size: -; D: TRBD2; CDR3: CASSLMASGIKNEQFF; DNA: TGTGCCAGCAGCTTAATGGCTAGCGGGATTAAAAATGAGCAGTTCTTC
V: TRBV20-1; J: TRBJ2-1; size: -; D: TRBD2; CDR3: CSARDFGTSGWESSYNEQLF; DNA: TGCAGTGCTAGAGATTTCGGGACTAGCGGGTGGGAAAGCTCCTACAATGAGCAGTTATTC
V: TRBV7-3; J: TRBJ1-1; size: -; D: TRBD1; CDR3: CASSIQGALTEAFF; DNA: TGTGCCAGCAGTATCCAGGGGGCGTTGACTGAAGCTTTCTTT
V: TRBV12-3/TRBV12-4; J: TRBJ2-7; size: -; D: TRBD2; CDR3: CASSSRLAGVQYEHCF; DNA: TGTGCCAGCAGTTCTAGACTAGCGGGGGTCCAATACGAGCATTGCTTC
V: TRBV11-2; J: TRBJ2-7; size: -; D: -; CDR3: CASSYGNSRSYEQYF; DNA: TGTGCCAGCAGCTACGGGAATAGCAGGAGCTACGAGCAGTACTTT
V: TRBV20-1; J: TRBJ2-1; size: -; D: -; CDR3: CSATHGHGDDERFF; DNA: TGCAGTGCTACCCACGGACATGGAGACGATGAGCGGTTCTTC
V: TRBV4-3; J: TRBJ1-6; size: -; D: -; CDR3: CASSQRESYNSPLRF; DNA: TGCGCCAGCAGCCAACGGGAATCCTATAATTCACCCCTCCGCTTT
V: TRBV4-3; J: TRBJ2-6; size: few; D: -; CDR3: CASSRGHEGSGANVLTF; DNA: TGCGCCAGCAGCCGAGGACATGAGGGCTCTGGGGCCAACGTCCTGACTTTC
V: TRBV20-1; J: TRBJ2-7; size: -; D: -; CDR3: CSAKETYEQYF; DNA: TGCAGTGCGAAGGAAACCTACGAGCAGTACTTC
V: TRBV20-1; J: TRBJ2-7; size: many; D: TRBD2; CDR3: CSARDFSGTFYEQYF; DNA: TGCAGTGCTAGGGACTTTAGCGGGACCTTCTACGAGCAGTACTTC
V: TRBV4-3; J: TRBJ2-1; size: many; D: TRBD1; CDR3: CASSHLPGTGANEQFF; DNA: TGCGCCAGCAGCCACCTGCCTGGGACAGGGGCCAATGAGCAGTTCTTC
V: TRBV4-3; J: TRBJ1-2; size: -; D: -; CDR3: CISSQDTMGGYTF; DNA: TGCATCAGCAGCCAAGATACGATGGGTGGCTACACCTTC
V: TRBV18; J: TRBJ1-6; size: many; D: -; CDR3: CASSPSAGSSYNSPLHF; DNA: TGTGCCAGCTCACCATCGGCAGGGAGCTCCTATAATTCACCCCTCCACTTT
V: TRBV11-1; J: TRBJ2-1; size: -; D: -; CDR3: CASSRASSYNEQIF; DNA: TGTGCCAGCAGCCGGGCAAGCTCCTATAATGAACAGATCTTC
V: TRBV28; J: TRBJ1-1; size: many; D: TRBD1; CDR3: CASSSPGTVNTEAFF; DNA: TGTGCCAGCAGTTCCCCCGGGACAGTGAACACTGAAGCTTTCTTT
V: TRBV14; J: TRBJ1-6; size: many; D: -; CDR3: CASSQEGTVYNSPLHF; DNA: TGTGCCAGCAGCCAAGAAGGGACGGTGTATAATTCACCCCTCCACTTT
V: TRBV12-3/TRBV12-4; J: TRBJ1-1; size: -; D: -; CDR3: CASKRGQGTEAFF; DNA: TGTGCCAGCAAAAGGGGTCAGGGGACTGAAGCCTTCTTT
V: TRBV6-2/TRBV6-3; J: TRBJ2-2; size: -; D: TRBD1; CDR3: CASTRQGMNTGKLFF; DNA: TGTGCCAGCACCAGACAGGGGATGAACACCGGGAAGCTGTTTTTT
V: TRBV20-1; J: TRBJ2-7; size: -; D: -; CDR3: CSATGGGYYEQYF; DNA: TGCAGTGCTACAGGGGGGGGATACTACGAGCAGTACTTC
V: TRBV5-8; J: TRBJ1-5; size: -; D: -; CDR3: CASSVDRDQPQHF; DNA: TGTGCCAGCAGCGTGGACCGGGATCAGCCCCAACATTTT
V: TRBV10-2; J: TRBJ2-5; size: many; D: TRBD2; CDR3: CASTRTSGSQETQYF; DNA: TGCGCCAGCACCCGGACTAGTGGAAGTCAAGAGACCCAGTACTTC
V: TRBV20-1; J: TRBJ2-2; size: -; D: -; CDR3: CSTKDEKGVHTGELFF; DNA: TGCAGTACTAAAGATGAGAAAGGGGTGCACACCGGGGAGCTGTTTTTT
V: TRBV14; J: TRBJ1-2; size: -; D: -; CDR3: CASSQENIYGYTF; DNA: TGTGCCAGCAGCCAAGAAAATATCTATGGCTACACCTTC
V: TRBV29-1; J: TRBJ1-1; size: once; D: -; CDR3: CSVDKGRSYTEAFF; DNA: TGCAGCGTTGATAAGGGGAGGTCGTACACTGAAGCTTTCTTT
V: TRBV4-1; J: TRBJ2-3; size: few; D: -; CDR3: CASSLTSIRDPSTDTQYF; DNA: TGCGCCAGCAGCCTCACTAGTATCAGGGACCCTAGCACAGATACGCAGTATTTT
V: TRBV6-1; J: TRBJ1-6; size: -; D: -; CDR3: CVIYMLGSPLHF; DNA: TGTGTTATATACATGCTAGGTTCACCCCTCCACTTT
V: TRBV5-6; J: TRBJ2-5; size: -; D: -; CDR3: CASSPVDREGETQYF; DNA: TGTGCCAGCAGCCCCGTGGACAGAGAAGGAGAGACCCAGTACTTC
V: TRBV5-6; J: TRBJ2-3; size: -; D: -; CDR3: CASSWGFPSTDTRYF; DNA: TGTGCCAGCAGCTGGGGATTTCCTAGCACAGATACGCGGTATTTT
V: TRBV20-1; J: TRBJ1-2; size: -; D: TRBD1; CDR3: CSFGTGDGYTF; DNA: TGCAGTTTCGGGACAGGCGACGGCTACACCTTC
V: TRBV11-1; J: TRBJ2-3; size: -; D: -; CDR3: CASSRAGTDTQNF; DNA: TGTGCTAGCAGCCGGGCGGGAACAGATACACAGAATTTT
V: TRBV4-1; J: TRBJ2-5; size: -; D: -; CDR3: CTSSQDMGPQETQYF; DNA: TGCACAAGCAGCCAAGATATGGGGCCCCAAGAGACCCAGTACTTC
V: TRBV6-1; J: TRBJ2-3; size: -; D: -; CDR3: CVSSESPRDTQYF; DNA: TGTGTCAGTAGTGAATCGCCGCGGGATACGCAGTATTTT
V: TRBV29-1; J: TRBJ1-1; size: -; D: -; CDR3: CSVPTGTHEAFF; DNA: TGCAGCGTACCTACCGGGACACATGAAGCTTTCTTT
V: TRBV11-2; J: TRBJ2-1; size: -; D: -; CDR3: CANSFGGSYNEQFF; DNA: TGTGCCAACAGCTTTGGAGGGTCCTACAATGAGCAGTTCTTT
V: TRBV5-1; J: TRBJ1-5; size: -; D: -; CDR3: CASSLGGVNQPQHF; DNA: TGCGCCAGCAGCTTGGGGGGGGTCAATCAGCCCCAGCATTTT
V: TRBV29-1; J: TRBJ1-3; size: many; D: -; CDR3: CSARDGVISGNTIYF; DNA: TGCAGCGCCAGGGACGGCGTGATCTCCGGAAACACCATATATTTT
V: TRBV12-5; J: TRBJ2-1; size: -; D: -; CDR3: CASGFPPTKRGSYNEQFF; DNA: TGTGCTAGTGGTTTCCCCCCGACCAAGAGAGGGTCCTACAATGAGCAGTTCTTC
V: TRBV20-1; J: TRBJ2-1; size: -; D: -; CDR3: CSARLRDTEQFF; DNA: TGCAGTGCTAGACTCCGGGACACCGAGCAGTTTTTC
V: TRBV28; J: TRBJ1-6; size: few; D: -; CDR3: CASHRDKNSPLHF; DNA: TGTGCCAGCCACCGGGACAAAAATTCACCCCTCCACTTT
V: TRBV11-2; J: TRBJ2-7; size: -; D: TRBD2; CDR3: CASSLFWSGNDEQYF; DNA: TGTGCCAGCAGTTTATTTTGGAGCGGGAACGACGAGCAGTACTTC
V: TRBV4-3; J: TRBJ2-1; size: -; D: TRBD2; CDR3: CDSSQGTSGKLNEQFF; DNA: TGCGACAGCAGCCAAGGGACTAGCGGGAAGTTAAATGAGCAGTTCTTC
V: TRBV11-2; J: TRBJ1-1; size: -; D: -; CDR3: CASSPGGGINTEAFF; DNA: TGTGCCAGCAGCCCCGGGGGGGGGATTAACACTGAAGCTTTCTTT
V: TRBV11-2; J: TRBJ1-3; size: few; D: -; CDR3: CASTGRGGSTIYF; DNA: TGTGCCAGTACCGGACGGGGGGGAAGCACCATATATTTT
V: TRBV6-1; J: TRBJ1-5; size: few; D: -; CDR3: CASRSNRDGQHQHF; DNA: TGTGCCAGCAGGAGCAACAGGGACGGTCAGCACCAGCATTTT
V: TRBV7-2; J: TRBJ2-1; size: -; D: TRBD2; CDR3: CASSIRLAGATKEQFF; DNA: TGTGCCAGCAGCATAAGACTAGCGGGAGCTACGAAAGAGCAGTTCTTC
V: TRBV20-1; J: TRBJ2-2; size: -; D: -; CDR3: CNARATGRGIGELFF; DNA: TGCAATGCTAGAGCCACAGGGCGGGGCATCGGGGAGCTGTTTTTT
V: TRBV7-9; J: TRBJ1-5; size: -; D: -; CDR3: CASSPDGDQPQHF; DNA: TGTGCCAGCAGCCCTGACGGGGATCAGCCCCAGCATTTT
V: TRBV29-1; J: TRBJ1-6; size: -; D: -; CDR3: CSIGTDYNSPLHF; DNA: TGCAGTATTGGGACCGATTATAATTCACCCCTCCACTTT
V: TRBV7-8; J: TRBJ1-6; size: -; D: -; CDR3: CASSLAEVRKNSPLHF; DNA: TGTGCCAGCAGCTTAGCGGAAGTCAGGAAAAATTCACCCCTCCACTTT
V: TRBV20-1; J: TRBJ2-1; size: -; D: TRBD2; CDR3: CSVPDDARTSGRGEQFF; DNA: TGCAGTGTCCCTGATGACGCGAGGACTAGCGGGAGAGGTGAGCAGTTCTTC
V: TRBV6-2/TRBV6-3; J: TRBJ2-4; size: many; D: TRBD1; CDR3: CASRSLGQGPIQYF; DNA: TGTGCCAGCAGGAGCCTAGGACAGGGGCCCATTCAGTACTTC
V: TRBV4-2; J: TRBJ2-1; size: -; D: -; CDR3: CASSQASEQDNEQFF; DNA: TGTGCCAGCAGCCAAGCTTCTGAACAGGACAATGAGCAGTTCTTC
V: TRBV11-3; J: TRBJ2-1; size: -; D: -; CDR3: CANSLQYSYDEQFF; DNA: TGTGCCAACAGCTTGCAGTACTCCTACGATGAGCAGTTCTTC
V: TRBV30; J: TRBJ2-7; size: few; D: TRBD1; CDR3: CAWRGTGNREQYF; DNA: TGTGCCTGGAGAGGGACAGGTAACAGGGAGCAGTACTTC